The TCR beta chain described here comes from a study of beta chain features in type 1 diabetes. Study-level results: Among all four CD4+ subsets, Type 1 diabetes patients had TCRB CDR3s that were moderately but significantly shorter. Patients showed naive, central memory and Treg TCRB repertoires that appeared more similar than those of healthy donors.

Concerning this clone itself: What it recognizes is unknown.

All of the isolated RNA was reverse transcribed, so expressed TCRB transcripts were sequenced. Clones were sequenced by immunoSEQ multiplex PCR, and TCRdb holds only the in-frame ones, with some missing. The data show around 650,000 clones, roughly an eighth seen once. The CDR3 consists of 15 residues. Germline V gene sequence: CDR1 SQVTM, CDR2 ANQGSEA. The V segment lost 4 bases and the J segment 3 bases; nucleotides outside the gene matches: 6. The authors sorted CD4+ naive, central memory, regulatory and stem cell-like memory cells via CD45RO/CCR7/CD25/CD127/CD95/CD27. Sequencing input: naive CD4+ T cells from blood. The sequence was obtained from a man younger than 45 with type 1 diabetes. The rearrangement joins TRBV29-1 to TRBJ1-5; TRBD1 agrees at 10 bases. The CDR3 loop is CSVGGGQGNNQPQHF. For the CDR3, the DNA is TGCAGCGTTGGAGGGGGACAGGGGAACAATCAGCCCCAGCATTTT.